This TCR beta chain was captured in a study of blood T cells in healthy people across ages. In the study overall: Template switching captured about one barcoded beta molecule per two T cells.

The authors ran a second PCR of about 7 to 11 cycles using a sample-barcoded 5' primer and a J-beta primer mix. A template-switch adaptor that had 12 random nucleotides put a tag on each cDNA molecule. In TCRdb, the 5' RACE reads were re-called with MiXCR into one record per CDR3 protein. The table has 700,000 or so distinct CDR3 sequences, approximately 40% seen once. As for this clonotype: Its antigen is as yet unknown.

The CDR3 extends over 18 amino acids. Germline V gene lookup returns CDR1 LGHNA and CDR2 YNFKEQ. The trim removed 2 bases at V and 7 bases at J, leaving 11 bases unmatched. Study outcomes and limitations: TCR beta diversity tracked closely with naive T cell percentage.

This TCR was recovered from a man older than 75 in good health. The V call is TRBV4-2, the J call TRBJ1-6; 10 bases align to TRBD1. Source material: blood. The CDR3 is CASSQTQGQGSINSPLHF. CDR3 in DNA: TGTGCCAGCAGCCAAACCCAGGGACAGGGGTCCATCAATTCACCCCTCCACTTT.